The present entry profiles one T cell receptor beta chain with its context. These data come from a study of cytomegalovirus exposure and HLA in healthy donors. With V trimmed by 8 bases and J by 6 bases, 2 bases remained unmatched. This CDR3 spans 11 amino acids. Germline-derived CDR1 and CDR2 are MDHEN and SYDVKM. The study ran its PCR with 60 Vbeta and 13 Jbeta primers. Here immunoSEQ multiplex PCR was the method, and the copy in TCRdb shows in-frame clones only, minus some. This sample has around 200,000 clones; about three quarters occur once, and the top ten carry about 2%. The clonotype originates from a male donor in good health and CMV-seronegative. Sequencing used PBMCs. The chain uses TRBV28 and TRBJ2-7; 9 bases are shared with TRBD1. CDR3 amino acids: CASWDRAEQYF. CDR3 coding DNA: TGTGCCAGCTGGGACAGGGCCGAGCAGTACTTC.